This T cell receptor (beta chain) was sequenced in a study of control samples from healthy donors and cancer patients. CDR1 and CDR2 (germline): LNHDA, SQIVND (reference sequence). V shed 0 bases and J shed 0 bases, with 14 bases lying between them. There are 17 residues in the CDR3. Clones were sequenced by immunoSEQ multiplex PCR, and TCRdb holds only the in-frame ones, with some missing. Of 45,000 to 60,000 clones listed, around 95% are singletons. The chain employs TRBV19 and TRBJ1-2; tentatively, D is TRBD1 (5 bases). This TCR came from a young man in good health. Sequenced input: blood. This CDR3 reads CASSIDQTTASNYGYTF. CDR3 DNA: TGTGCCAGTAGTATAGATCAAACGACAGCCTCTAACTATGGCTACACCTTC.